The clone carrying this T cell receptor beta chain was seen ten or more times. Its specificity is unknown. One end of the junction does not line up with germline, which may come from a read error. Germline values: CDR1 SGHRS, CDR2 YFSETQ. The CDR3 contains 14 residues. The source of the sample is a study of identical twins. Study results and limitations: The study drew conclusions from cross-sectional statistical analysis, not from following the same donors.

TCRdb itself ran the 5' RACE reads through MiXCR, one entry per CDR3 protein. The sample consists of some 570,000 distinct CDR3 sequences, 20% to 25% of them appearing once. This same sample was also part of a study on yellow fever vaccine responses in identical twins.

Sequenced material: CD4+ T cells sorted from blood. V is TRBV5-1 and J is TRBJ2-5; D is tentatively TRBD1 or TRBD2 (6 bases each). This sequence was found in a woman in her late teens or twenties in good health. CDR3 nucleotides: TGTGCCAGCAGCTTAGAGGGGGGCCAAGAGACCCAGTACTTC. Its protein is CASSLEGGQETQYF.